What follows are 23 T cell receptor beta chains derived from one specimen sequenced in a study of T cell responses to AZD1222 COVID-19 vaccine. Generated by immunoSEQ multiplex PCR, the TCRdb table keeps only in-frame clones and is missing some. The sample lists roughly 150,000 clones, about 88% occurring once. This specimen was peripheral blood, taken on day 0 of AZD1222 vaccination. The source of these receptors is an adult in good health.

The chain uses TRBV29-1 and TRBJ2-3, with D perhaps being TRBD1 or TRBD2 (5 bases each). Germline CDR1 is SQVTM and CDR2 is ANQGSEA. The germline V and J ends were trimmed by 5 bases and 4 bases, with 16 bases remaining between them. The CDR3 spans 14 residues. The CDR3 region has the DNA TGCAGCGTTCCCCGGCAGGGAGTCTCAGATACGCAGTATTTT. This codes for CSVPRQGVSDTQYF.

This clone came up once. V gene TRBV7-6 combines with J gene TRBJ2-3, with TRBD2 matching 14 bases. Unmatched junction bases numbered 3, after V lost 8 bases and J lost 2 bases. This CDR3 spans 15 amino acids. Germline CDR1 and CDR2: SGHVS and FNYEAQ. CDR3 sequence reads: CASGGLAGVTDTQYF. The CDR3, as DNA: TGTGCCAGCGGGGGACTAGCGGGAGTCACAGATACGCAGTATTTT.

The J gene is TRBJ1-4, the V gene TRBV5-1, with TRBD1 matching over 9 bases. After removal of 2 bases from V and 0 bases from J, the junction contained 17 bases not matched to a gene. CDR3 size: 21 residues. Germline V gives CDR1 SGHRS, CDR2 YFSETQ. CDR3 DNA: TGCGCCAGCAGCTTCACCTTCCCAGGGACAGGGCATATCTCAACTAATGAAAAACTGTTTTTT. It is translated as CASSFTFPGTGHISTNEKLFF.

V usage is TRBV4-1 and J usage is TRBJ1-6; a possible D gene is TRBD1 (6 bases). CDR1 is MGHRA, CDR2 YSYEKL, per germline. The CDR3 covers 17 residues. Between the trimmed V and J ends, which lost 3 bases and 0 bases, there was a span of 12 bases. The CDR3 bases are TGCGCCAGCAGCCAGATGACAGGAAGCTCCTATAATTCACCCCTCCACTTT. Protein: CASSQMTGSSYNSPLHF.

The chain carries TRBV28 and TRBJ1-6; D is unclear. V gave up 3 bases and J gave up 5 bases, with 8 bases separating them. CDR1 and CDR2 from the germline V gene are MDHEN and SYDVKM. The CDR3 runs to 14 residues. Here the CDR3 reads CASSFRRNNSPLHF. The CDR3 nucleotides read TGTGCCAGCAGTTTTCGGCGGAATAATTCACCCCTCCACTTT.

This rearrangement joins TRBV5-4 to TRBJ2-1; 10 bases match TRBD2. Per the germline V gene, CDR1 is SGHNT and CDR2 is YYREEE (reference sequence). V was clipped by 5 bases and J by 4 bases; unmatched bases: 6. There are 15 residues in the CDR3. The CDR3 is CASSRGTSEYNEQFF. CDR3 bases: TGTGCCAGCAGTCGGGGGACTAGCGAGTACAATGAGCAGTTCTTC.

The genes are TRBV15 and TRBJ1-2; weak D call: TRBD1 (6 bases). Germline CDR1 reads LNHNV; CDR2 reads YYDKDF (reference sequence). The CDR3 covers 15 residues. With 2 bases removed from V and 13 bases from J, the gap between germline ends came to 23 bases. The chain's CDR3 is CATSRTRTDPYYRTF. CDR3 sequence (DNA): TGTGCCACCAGCAGAACTCGGACAGATCCCTATTATCGCACCTTC.

V usage is TRBV6-5 and J usage is TRBJ1-2; TRBD1 might be the D (5 bases). Germline V gene sequence: CDR1 MNHEY, CDR2 SVGAGI. CDR3 length: 11 amino acids. The ends were cut back, 6 bases at V and 9 bases at J, with 11 bases in the middle. The CDR3 DNA sequence: TGTGCCAGCAGCAGGGCGAACAGCTACACCTTC. Encoded protein: CASSRANSYTF.

This chain uses TRBV20-1 with TRBJ1-2; D gene unclear. Germline assignment: CDR1 DFQATT and CDR2 SNEGSKA (reference sequence). This CDR3 is built from 11 residues. V lost 4 bases and J 8 bases, leaving 11 bases between the germline ends. The CDR3: CSAKETPGYTF. In DNA, the CDR3 is TGCAGTGCTAAAGAGACACCCGGCTACACCTTC.

The chain is built from TRBV7-3 and TRBJ2-7, with D hard to call. Trimming took off 2 bases at V and 1 base at J, with 12 bases between the two ends. This CDR3 is built from 15 residues. The germline V gene has CDR1 SGHTA and CDR2 FQGTGA. The CDR3 sequence is CASSLYPTLSYEQYF. The CDR3 nucleotides are TGTGCCAGCAGCTTATACCCAACTCTTTCCTACGAGCAGTACTTC.

This rearrangement joins TRBV7-2 to TRBJ2-2; 9 bases agree with TRBD1. The trim removed 4 bases at V and 7 bases at J, leaving 1 base unmatched. Germline CDR1 and CDR2: SGHTA and FQGNSA. The CDR3 is 13 residues long. CDR3 sequence reads: CASSSDRGGELFF. The CDR3 DNA is TGTGCCAGCAGCTCGGACAGGGGCGGGGAGCTGTTTTTT. Drawing the rest from reference TRBV7-2 and TRBJ2-2, the complete variable domain is GAGVSQSPSNKVTEKGKDVELRCDPISGHTALYWYRQSLGQGLEFLIYFQGNSAPDKSGLPSDRFSAERTGGSVSTLTIQRTQQEDSAVYLCASSSDRGGELFFGEGSRLTVL.

The V call is TRBV28, the J call TRBJ1-1; D gene ambiguous. The CDR3 loop spans 12 amino acids. The ends were cut back, 7 bases at V and 7 bases at J, with 13 bases in the middle. The germline V gene has CDR1 MDHEN and CDR2 SYDVKM. The CDR3 spells CASTFGFREAFF. Written as DNA, the CDR3 is TGTGCCAGCACCTTCGGTTTTCGTGAAGCTTTCTTT.

This clone was observed a single time. For the CDR3, the DNA is TGTGCCAGCAGCTTAACTAGAGGGGGAGGGGAGCTGTTTTTT. As protein: CASSLTRGGGELFF. This chain uses TRBV7-2 with TRBJ2-2; possible D gene TRBD1, 6 bases. Germline assignment: CDR1 SGHTA and CDR2 FQGNSA. Trimming left V 2 bases short and J 8 bases short, with 12 bases between. The CDR3 sequence is 14 residues long.

The chain uses TRBV4-3 and TRBJ1-1; weak D call: TRBD1 (5 bases). Looked up from germline, CDR1 is LGHNA and CDR2 is YSLEER. With 2 bases removed from V and 4 bases from J, the gap between germline ends came to 11 bases. The CDR3 consists of 14 residues. The DNA for the CDR3 is TGCGCCAGCAGCCAACCCGGGACTCCCACTGAAGCTTTCTTT. It encodes CASSQPGTPTEAFF.

This clone was observed a single time. This rearrangement joins TRBV4-2 to TRBJ1-1; 11 bases are a match to TRBD1. V gave up 0 bases and J gave up 9 bases; unmatched junction bases: 24. This CDR3 spans 21 amino acids. Germline CDR1 LGHNA, CDR2 YNFKEQ. DNA for the CDR3: TGTGCCAGCAGCCAAGATCCCGGACAGGGGGCTCAAGGGGGTGTAAGGACTCAAGCTTTCTTT. Its translation is CASSQDPGQGAQGGVRTQAFF.

This rearrangement joins TRBV28 to TRBJ1-1, with unresolved D. Germline CDR1 reads MDHEN; CDR2 reads SYDVKM. The V end lost 2 bases, the J end lost 0 bases, and 7 bases lay between the germline ends. This CDR3 region has 14 residues. The CDR3 is CASSLPRMNTEAFF. The CDR3 region has the DNA TGTGCCAGCAGTTTACCACGAATGAACACTGAAGCTTTCTTT.

The chain employs TRBV4-1 and TRBJ2-1; a weak D match, TRBD1 (6 bases). CDR1 and CDR2 (germline): MGHRA, YSYEKL. Trimming shortened V by 1 base and J by 4 bases, and 14 bases separated the two germline ends. This CDR3 has 16 amino acids. CDR3 DNA: TGCGCCAGCAGCCAAGGTGGGCAGGGGCTTTACAATGAGCAGTTCTTC. Translation: CASSQGGQGLYNEQFF.

The chain joins TRBV7-2 to TRBJ1-2, with 11 bases lining up with TRBD1. Germline assignment: CDR1 SGHTA and CDR2 FQGNSA. The CDR3 runs 17 residues. The junction had 12 bases not matched to a gene; V was cut back by 3 bases and J by 6 bases. The CDR3 nucleotides read TGTGCCAGCAGCTTCGACCGAGGACAGGGGGCGTTCCATGGCTACACCTTC. Translated, it gives CASSFDRGQGAFHGYTF.

The V and J genes are TRBV9 and TRBJ2-7; perhaps TRBD2 as D (5 bases). This CDR3 is 15 amino acids long. Germline V gene lookup returns CDR1 SGDLS and CDR2 YYNGEE. V dropped 3 bases and J dropped 7 bases, with 20 bases sitting between them. The CDR3: CASSAGLARMGEQYF. CDR3 DNA: TGTGCCAGCAGCGCCGGGCTAGCTAGAATGGGAGAGCAGTACTTC.

J is TRBJ2-1 and V is TRBV12-3 or TRBV12-4; tentatively, D is TRBD2 (5 bases). The CDR3 consists of 13 residues. V was clipped by 8 bases and J by 3 bases, with 11 bases between them. CDR3 DNA sequence: TGTGCCAGCTCGGAGGCCCTCTACAATGAGCAGTTCTTC. Residues: CASSEALYNEQFF.

The V call is TRBV6-5, the J call TRBJ2-7; D remains unclear. V was trimmed by 11 bases and J by 3 bases, leaving 11 bases between them. Germline CDR1 MNHEY, CDR2 SVGAGI. CDR3 size: 11 residues. CDR3 nucleotide sequence: TGTGCCCTTCGGCGGATCTACGAGCAGTACTTC. This sequence encodes CALRRIYEQYF.

The CDR3 sequence is CASSYSWGSSYNEQFF. The DNA for the CDR3 is TGTGCCAGCAGTTACTCCTGGGGGAGCTCCTACAATGAGCAGTTCTTC. The chain has TRBV6-5 and TRBJ2-1; TRBD1 or TRBD2 may be the D gene (5 bases each). CDR3 length equals 16 residues. Trimming left V 0 bases short and J 0 bases short, with 9 bases between. CDR1 and CDR2 (germline): MNHEY, SVGAGI.

V gene TRBV7-2 combines with J gene TRBJ2-7; TRBD2 matches at 15 bases. This CDR3 is 15 amino acids long. With V trimmed by 4 bases and J by 7 bases, 5 bases remained unmatched. CDR1 and CDR2 from the germline V gene are SGHTA and FQGNSA. CDR3 nucleotide sequence: TGTGCCAGCAGCTCCGGGACTAGCGGGAGGCGGGAGCAGTACTTC. Its protein product is CASSSGTSGRREQYF. The whole variable domain, remainder taken from reference TRBV7-2 and TRBJ2-7, is GAGVSQSPSNKVTEKGKDVELRCDPISGHTALYWYRQSLGQGLEFLIYFQGNSAPDKSGLPSDRFSAERTGGSVSTLTIQRTQQEDSAVYLCASSSGTSGRREQYFGPGTRLTVT.